This passage covers 11 T cell receptor beta chains from one sample sequenced in a study of cytomegalovirus exposure and HLA in healthy donors. Method: immunoSEQ multiplex PCR; TCRdb's copy keeps in-frame clones and lacks some. The sample holds about 140,000 clones, more than 85% seen once. Material for sequencing was PBMCs. The receptors were gathered from a man younger than 30 in good health and CMV-seronegative.

J is TRBJ2-5 and V is TRBV27; TRBD1 matches 8 bases. Trimming at V came to 2 bases and at J to 5 bases, leaving 4 bases not matched to a gene. The germline gives CDR1 MNHEY, CDR2 SMNVEV (reference sequence). The CDR3 totals 14 residues. CDR3 sequence reads: CASSLQGAGETQYF. CDR3 DNA sequence: TGTGCCAGCAGTTTACAGGGGGCAGGGGAGACCCAGTACTTC.

J is TRBJ2-5 and V is TRBV5-8, with 7 bases lining up with TRBD2. There are 16 residues in the CDR3. CDR1 is SGHTS, CDR2 YDEGEE, per germline. V lost 4 bases to trimming and J lost 2 bases; unmatched junction nucleotides: 11. The DNA for the CDR3 is TGTGCCAGCAGCCGAGGACTAGGAGGGCTACAAGAGACCCAGTACTTC. As protein: CASSRGLGGLQETQYF.

This rearrangement joins TRBV4-1 to TRBJ2-5; 7 bases fit TRBD2. The CDR3 runs to 15 residues. The trim removed 3 bases at V and 3 bases at J, leaving 7 bases unmatched. The germline V gene encodes CDR1 MGHRA and CDR2 YSYEKL. For the CDR3, the DNA is TGCGCCAGCAGCCACCCGGGACTAATCAAAGAGACCCAGTACTTC. It encodes CASSHPGLIKETQYF.

The genes are TRBV6-6 and TRBJ2-5; 8 bases match TRBD2. The length of the CDR3 is 14 residues. Germline loops: CDR1 MNHNY, CDR2 SVGAGI (reference sequence). Trimming removed 6 bases from V and 1 base from J; junction bases left unmatched: 4. CDR3 sequence: CASSLTSGQETQYF. The CDR3 nucleotides read TGTGCCAGCAGCCTCACTAGCGGCCAAGAGACCCAGTACTTC.

The chain recombines TRBV5-8 with TRBJ2-7; 7 bases map to TRBD1. CDR3 length: 15 amino acids. V was pared by 2 bases and J by 1 base, with 6 bases of the junction left unmatched. Germline CDR1 SGHTS, CDR2 YDEGEE. The CDR3 DNA is TGTGCCAGCAGCTTCACAGGGGAAATGTCCTACGAGCAGTACGTC. Protein product: CASSFTGEMSYEQYV.

The chain is built from TRBV2 and TRBJ2-3; 7 bases map to TRBD1. The germline V gene encodes CDR1 SNHLY and CDR2 FYNNEI. V trimming: 5 bases; J trimming: 1 base; junction bases outside the gene matches: 6. The CDR3 is made up of 15 amino acids. The CDR3 sequence: CASSRDRAGTDTQYF. In DNA form, the CDR3 reads TGTGCCAGCAGTAGAGACAGGGCCGGCACAGATACGCAGTATTTT.

V and J are TRBV29-1 and TRBJ2-3; 11 bases align to TRBD2. This CDR3 is 13 amino acids long. Germline CDR1 reads SQVTM; CDR2 reads ANQGSEA. The J segment lost 3 bases and the V segment lost 8 bases, leaving 4 bases of the junction unmatched. This CDR3 is CSKTSGVTDTQYF. The CDR3 DNA reads TGCAGCAAGACTAGCGGGGTAACAGATACGCAGTATTTT.

The chain couples TRBV19 to TRBJ1-1, with 8 bases matching TRBD1. This CDR3 contains 14 residues. In germline, CDR1 is LNHDA, CDR2 SQIVND (reference sequence). Trimming at V came to 5 bases and at J to 4 bases, leaving 6 bases not matched to a gene. CDR3 amino acids: CASSSGTGGTEAFF. CDR3 DNA: TGTGCCAGTAGTTCCGGGACAGGAGGCACTGAAGCTTTCTTT.

The J gene is TRBJ2-6, the V gene TRBV15; weak D call: TRBD2 (5 bases). This CDR3 is built from 15 residues. Germline values: CDR1 LNHNV, CDR2 YYDKDF (reference sequence). Trimming removed 5 bases from V and 0 bases from J, with 8 bases in between. This CDR3 is CATSHRGSGANVLTF. The CDR3 DNA follows: TGTGCCACCAGCCACCGGGGCTCTGGGGCCAACGTCCTGACTTTC.

The chain is built from TRBV4-3 and TRBJ1-1; 9 positions agree with TRBD1. The CDR3 is 15 residues long. With 4 bases clipped from V and 1 base from J, the junction kept 4 bases outside the gene matches. The germline V gene has CDR1 LGHNA and CDR2 YSLEER. CDR3 sequence: CASSPGQGKNTEAFF. DNA of the CDR3: TGCGCCAGCAGCCCGGGACAGGGCAAGAACACTGAAGCTTTCTTT.

The rearrangement uses TRBV5-6 and TRBJ2-5, with 9 bases fitting TRBD1. Germline loops: CDR1 SGHDT, CDR2 YYEEEE. V shed 3 bases, J shed 10 bases, and the junction held 4 bases outside the gene matches. The CDR3 is 12 residues long. CDR3 protein: CASSWDREVQYF. The CDR3 DNA reads as TGTGCCAGCAGCTGGGACAGGGAAGTCCAGTACTTC.